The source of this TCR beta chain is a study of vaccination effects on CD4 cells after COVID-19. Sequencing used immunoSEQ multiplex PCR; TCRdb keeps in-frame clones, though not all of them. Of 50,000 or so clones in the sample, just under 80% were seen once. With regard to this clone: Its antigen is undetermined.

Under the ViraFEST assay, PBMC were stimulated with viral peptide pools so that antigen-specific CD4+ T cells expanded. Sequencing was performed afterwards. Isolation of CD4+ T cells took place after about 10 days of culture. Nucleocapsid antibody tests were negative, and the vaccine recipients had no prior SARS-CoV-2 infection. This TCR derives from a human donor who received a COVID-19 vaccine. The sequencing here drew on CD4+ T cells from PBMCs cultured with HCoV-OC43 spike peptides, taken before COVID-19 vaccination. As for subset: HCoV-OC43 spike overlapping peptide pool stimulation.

CDR3 region: CASSKGQANYGYTF. The CDR3 region has the DNA TGTGCCAGCAGCAAGGGACAGGCTAACTATGGCTACACCTTC. V and J are TRBV11-2 and TRBJ1-2; 8 positions agree with TRBD1. Germline V gene lookup returns CDR1 SGHAT and CDR2 FQNNGV. The CDR3 is 14 residues long. V was pared by 5 bases and J by 0 bases, with 2 bases of the junction left unmatched.